The clone carrying this T cell receptor beta chain has a single count. Libraries were prepared by immunoSEQ multiplex PCR; TCRdb keeps only in-frame clonotypes and omits some of them. The profile shows about 22,000 clones, 60% to 80% of them singletons. This record belongs to a study of radiation and T cells in renal cell carcinoma. As for time point: baseline pretreatment blood. The treatment was: 15 Gy SBRT to primary tumor, nephrectomy 4 weeks later. Sequences were derived from blood, sampled from a patient whose treatment included radiotherapy and nephrectomy. The sequence was collected from a man in his fifties or sixties with renal cell carcinoma.

The CDR3 spells CASSVRDRLMDIQYF. CDR3 sequence (DNA): TGTGCCAGCAGCGTCCGTGACAGGCTTATGGACATTCAGTACTTC. V is TRBV9 and J is TRBJ2-4; TRBD1 is a possible D gene (6 bases). The germline V gene encodes CDR1 SGDLS and CDR2 YYNGEE. The CDR3 is 15 residues long. Trimming stripped 2 bases from V and 8 bases from J, with 17 bases between.